This TCR beta chain was captured in a study of neurological immune-mediated disorders. This clonotype has a count of ten or more. The antigen is undetermined. Synthesis of cDNA was carried out by template-switch 5'RACE. The reaction used 10-nucleotide random UMIs. TCRdb used MiXCR to reprocess the 5' RACE reads, holding one entry per CDR3 protein. The sample contains roughly 80,000 distinct CDR3 sequences, around 9.9% of which appear only once. The V end was cut by 5 bases, the J end by 5 bases, with 15 bases between. This CDR3 contains 14 residues. CDR1 MNHEY and CDR2 SMNVEV come from the germline V gene (reference sequence). Overall study findings and caveats: Expanded clones shared no identical CDR3 amino acid sequences across subjects, which suggested private TCR-beta repertoires in all groups. Levels of TCR clonal expansion peaked in HTLV-1-associated myelopathy and reached their lowest in multiple sclerosis, under those of healthy controls.

Sequencing input: PBMCs. The V and J genes are TRBV27 and TRBJ1-1, with a weak D call TRBD1 (6 bases). The clonotype originates from a man between 50 and 59 years old in good health. The CDR3 coding sequence is TGTGCCAGCAGTCAGAGGGGGAGAGGGACTGAAGCTTTCTTT. It codes for CASSQRGRGTEAFF.